Listed here is a single T cell receptor beta chain. Its antigen is still unknown. 13 Jbeta primers and 60 Vbeta primers were used for the PCR. Sequenced by immunoSEQ multiplex PCR; TCRdb stores in-frame clones only, minus some. The sample consists of some 130,000 clones, about 79% of them appearing once. This sample is part of a study of cytomegalovirus exposure and HLA in healthy donors. Study findings and constraints: Earlier results showed most TCR beta V segments being productive about 87% or about 30% of the time. With high specificity and sensitivity, the classifier reportedly diagnosed cytomegalovirus status.

The specimen was PBMCs. The receptor was isolated from a man younger than 35 in good health and CMV-seronegative.

DNA of the CDR3: TGTGCCTGGAGTTTTACTAGCGGGAGGGCAGATACGCAGTATTTT. The encoded protein is CAWSFTSGRADTQYF. This chain joins TRBV30 and TRBJ2-3, with 13 bases matching TRBD2. The CDR3 has 15 residues. In germline, CDR1 is GTSNPN, CDR2 SVGIG (reference sequence). With 2 bases clipped from V and 4 bases from J, the junction kept 3 bases outside the gene matches.